The 17 T cell receptor beta chains below were found in one sample sequenced in a study of T cell responses to AZD1222 COVID-19 vaccine. The protocol was immunoSEQ multiplex PCR, while the TCRdb copy is restricted to in-frame clones and leaves out a portion. The sample has about 170,000 clones; about 83% are singletons. The specimen was peripheral blood, collected 28 days after the second AZD1222 dose. The source is an adult who received the AZD1222 COVID-19 vaccine.

The sample holds one count of this clone. The J gene is TRBJ1-5, the V gene TRBV7-9; D perhaps matches TRBD1 (5 bases). Germline V CDR1 and CDR2: SEHNR, FQNEAQ (reference sequence). V shed 1 base and J shed 1 base, with 11 bases lying between them. The CDR3 has 16 residues. The CDR3 loop reads CASSLDGTVSNQPQHF. The CDR3, as DNA: TGTGCCAGCAGCTTAGACGGGACGGTGAGCAATCAGCCCCAGCATTTT.

The chain uses TRBV2 and TRBJ1-2; D not certain. The CDR3 consists of 15 residues. V was clipped by 4 bases and J by 3 bases, with 15 bases between them. Germline V CDR1 and CDR2: SNHLY, FYNNEI. The CDR3 spells CASSVVREAHYGYTF. CDR3 coding DNA: TGTGCCAGCAGTGTTGTCCGGGAGGCGCACTATGGCTACACCTTC. The entire variable domain, with the rest obtained from reference TRBV2 and TRBJ1-2, is as follows: EPEVTQTPSHQVTQMGQEVILRCVPISNHLYFYWYRQILGQKVEFLVSFYNNEISEKSEIFDDQFSVERPDGSNFTLKIRSTKLEDSAMYFCASSVVREAHYGYTFGSGTRLTVV.

The chain employs TRBV6-4 and TRBJ1-1; D not certain. The CDR3 consists of 13 residues. Germline V lookup: CDR1 MRHNA, CDR2 SNTAGT. Trimming removed 0 bases from V and 5 bases from J, with 7 bases in between. Here the CDR3 DNA reads TGTGCCAGCAGTGACTCGGCAGAAACTGAAGCTTTCTTT. This encodes CASSDSAETEAFF.

This clone was detected once. The chain uses TRBV10-3 and TRBJ2-5; 10 bases align to TRBD2. Germline V gene sequence: CDR1 ENHRY, CDR2 SYGVKD. J was trimmed by 7 bases and V by 2 bases; bases with no gene match: 13. The CDR3 length is 17 residues. CDR3 sequence: CAISEASGGASRGTQYF. The CDR3, as DNA: TGTGCCATCAGTGAGGCTAGCGGGGGCGCCTCCAGGGGGACCCAGTACTTC.

The rearrangement joins TRBV6-5 to TRBJ2-7; weak D call: TRBD1 (6 bases). The CDR3 is 15 residues long. V lost 6 bases to trimming and J lost 9 bases, with 24 bases between them. The germline CDR1 and CDR2 sequences are MNHEY and SVGAGI. The CDR3 region has the DNA TGTGCCAGCAGAAAACGGACAGAGGTACCCATAGGGCAGTACTTC. As protein: CASRKRTEVPIGQYF.

The rearrangement joins TRBV11-2 to TRBJ2-7; D is possibly TRBD1 or TRBD2 (5 bases each). Trimming took off 5 bases at V and 3 bases at J, with 14 bases between the two ends. Germline V CDR1 and CDR2: SGHAT, FQNNGV. The CDR3 loop spans 14 amino acids. As DNA, the CDR3 is TGTGCCAGCAGCCTACCCTTGGGGGTCTACGAGCAGTACTTC. Its protein product is CASSLPLGVYEQYF. Variable domain in full (rest from reference TRBV11-2 and TRBJ2-7): EAGVAQSPRYKIIEKRQSVAFWCNPISGHATLYWYQQILGQGPKLLIQFQNNGVVDDSQLPKDRFSAERLKGVDSTLKIQPAKLEDSAVYLCASSLPLGVYEQYFGPGTRLTVT.

The V call is TRBV20-1, the J call TRBJ1-1; a possible D gene is TRBD1 (6 bases). This CDR3 has 13 residues. V shed 3 bases and J shed 5 bases, with 13 bases lying between them. Germline CDR1 reads DFQATT; CDR2 reads SNEGSKA (reference sequence). The CDR3 nucleotides read TGCAGTGCTAGTACGGGGGCGCGAACTGAAGCTTTCTTT. Its translation: CSASTGARTEAFF.

A note on this clone: Distinct nucleotide sequences in the sample also encode this CDR3. The chain combines TRBV3-1 (or the pseudogene TRBV3-2) with TRBJ1-1, with D uncertain. Germline lookup yields CDR1 LGHDT and CDR2 YNNKEL (reference sequence). The CDR3 is made up of 11 amino acids. V was trimmed by 4 bases and J by 4 bases, leaving 4 bases between them. The CDR3 region is CASSPGTEAFF. The CDR3 DNA sequence: TGTGCCAGCAGCCCGGGCACTGAAGCTTTCTTT.

The chain uses TRBV19 and TRBJ1-5; 7 bases map to TRBD1. Germline V gene data show CDR1 as LNHDA and CDR2 as SQIVND (reference sequence). Unmatched junction bases numbered 8, after V lost 5 bases and J lost 1 base. This CDR3 is 16 amino acids long. The CDR3 bases are TGTGCCAGTAGTGTTGACAGGGATCTGAGCAATCAGCCCCAGCATTTT. Encoded protein: CASSVDRDLSNQPQHF.

The V and J genes are TRBV5-6 and TRBJ2-7; no firm D call. Trimming stripped 2 bases from V and 3 bases from J, with 15 bases between. The CDR3 length is 15 residues. CDR1 and CDR2 (germline): SGHDT, YYEEEE. The CDR3 DNA follows: TGTGCCAGCAGCTTAAGGTGGCAGCCGCTCTACGAGCAGTACTTC. Its protein product is CASSLRWQPLYEQYF.

V is TRBV19 and J is TRBJ1-2; a weak D match, TRBD1 (6 bases). CDR3 length: 13 residues. Germline V lookup: CDR1 LNHDA, CDR2 SQIVND (reference sequence). V gave up 7 bases and J gave up 6 bases, with 15 bases separating them. CDR3 sequence (DNA): TGTGCCAGTACTAATAAACAGGGTAATGGCTACACCTTC. Its translation: CASTNKQGNGYTF.

The rearrangement uses TRBV3-1 (or the pseudogene TRBV3-2) and TRBJ1-6; TRBD1 matches 7 bases. Germline lookup yields CDR1 LGHDT and CDR2 YNNKEL (reference sequence). V was pared by 4 bases and J by 2 bases, with 5 bases of the junction left unmatched. CDR3 length: 16 residues. The CDR3 sequence: CASSPNTGAYNSPLHF. In nucleotides, the CDR3 is TGTGCCAGCAGCCCGAACACAGGGGCCTATAATTCACCCCTCCACTTT.

V gene TRBV27 combines with J gene TRBJ1-5, with D maybe TRBD1 (5 bases). The CDR3 spans 17 residues. V was cut by 5 bases and J by 5 bases, with 22 bases left in between. CDR1 MNHEY and CDR2 SMNVEV come from the germline V gene (reference sequence). The CDR3 DNA reads as TGTGCCAGCAGTCCAGATGGGGGGGAGTCGTTCGATCAGCCCCAGCATTTT. As protein: CASSPDGGESFDQPQHF.

The CDR3 DNA is TGTGCCAGCAGCGGGAGACAGGGAAATGAAGCTTTCTTT. Residues: CASSGRQGNEAFF. The gene calls are TRBV7-9 and TRBJ1-1; the match to TRBD1 covers 7 bases. The CDR3 loop spans 13 amino acids. The junction had 7 bases not matched to a gene; V was cut back by 5 bases and J by 7 bases. The germline V gene has CDR1 SEHNR and CDR2 FQNEAQ (reference sequence).

The chain employs TRBV4-1 and TRBJ2-7; the D is unclear. The length of the CDR3 is 15 residues. The V gene's germline CDR1 is MGHRA and CDR2 YSYEKL. The V end was cut by 1 base, the J end by 0 bases, with 10 bases between. The CDR3 reads CASSQGSAGSYEQYF. The CDR3 DNA reads TGCGCCAGCAGCCAAGGCTCGGCAGGCTCCTACGAGCAGTACTTC.

J is TRBJ2-1 and V is TRBV10-2; the D is unclear. With 3 bases removed from V and 8 bases from J, the gap between germline ends came to 5 bases. This CDR3 spans 11 amino acids. CDR1 and CDR2 from the germline V gene are WSHSY and SAAADI. The CDR3 sequence is CASSDPYEQFF. The CDR3 DNA reads TGCGCCAGCAGTGACCCCTATGAGCAGTTCTTC.

The chain has TRBV3-1 (or the pseudogene TRBV3-2) and TRBJ1-3; possible D gene TRBD1, 6 bases. Deletions cut 0 bases from V and 3 bases from J, with 18 bases between. This CDR3 has 18 amino acids. CDR1 and CDR2 (germline): LGHDT, YNNKEL (reference sequence). CDR3 sequence (DNA): TGTGCCAGCAGCCAAGATCATGGCCGGGGGGCCGTTGGAAACACCATATATTTT. It specifies CASSQDHGRGAVGNTIYF.